This T cell receptor beta chain was sequenced in a study of T cell responses to AZD1222 COVID-19 vaccine. The CDR3 length is 14 residues. V gave up 1 base and J gave up 0 bases, with 6 bases separating them. Germline V gives CDR1 MGHRA, CDR2 YSYEKL. Study-wide findings and caveats: In all cases, repertoires were sampled only after the peak T cell response.

Sequencing was performed with immunoSEQ multiplex PCR; in TCRdb, only in-frame clones are kept and a portion is missing. This table has 140,000 to 150,000 clones, 85% to 95% appearing once. Details on this clone: Antigen specificity is unknown. This CDR3 is also generated by other DNA sequences in the sample.

The TCR was taken from an adult in good health. The chain has TRBV4-1 and TRBJ1-1; D not certain. Material: peripheral blood, obtained on day 0 of AZD1222 vaccination. CDR3 region: CASSQGLLNTEAFF. The CDR3 nucleotides read TGCGCCAGCAGCCAAGGGCTCCTGAACACTGAAGCTTTCTTT.